The 17 T cell receptor beta chains reported below all come from one sample, sequenced in a study of blood T cell repertoires in COVID-19. Method: immunoSEQ multiplex PCR; TCRdb's copy keeps in-frame clones and lacks some. The sample records over 150,000 clones, under 90% being singletons. Material: peripheral blood. These receptors all stem from a woman older than 75 with acute or convalescent COVID-19.

The chain is built from TRBV7-8 and TRBJ2-7, with D unresolved. CDR3 length: 16 residues. CDR1 and CDR2 (germline): SGHVS, FQNEAQ. Trimming pared 3 bases from V and 0 bases from J, leaving 15 bases between. The CDR3 protein is CASSFPPYSSSYEQYF. CDR3 nucleotides: TGTGCCAGCAGCTTTCCCCCTTACAGCAGCTCCTACGAGCAGTACTTC.

The chain has TRBV5-1 and TRBJ2-7, with TRBD1 identical over 7 bases. With V trimmed by 3 bases and J by 4 bases, 13 bases remained unmatched. The CDR3 is 16 amino acids. The germline V gene has CDR1 SGHRS and CDR2 YFSETQ. The CDR3 DNA is TGCGCCAGCAGCTGGGACCTAAAAAGGGGGCGATACGAGCAGTACTTC. Protein product: CASSWDLKRGRYEQYF. Filled out from reference TRBV5-1 and TRBJ2-7, the complete variable domain reads KAGVTQTPRYLIKTRGQQVTLSCSPISGHRSVSWYQQTPGQGLQFLFEYFSETQRNKGNFPGRFSGRQFSNSRSEMNVSTLELGDSALYLCASSWDLKRGRYEQYFGPGTRLTVT.

V is TRBV6-2 or TRBV6-3 and J is TRBJ2-1; 14 positions match TRBD2. V was clipped by 6 bases and J by 10 bases; unmatched bases: 5. Germline assignment: CDR1 MNHEY and CDR2 SVGEGT. There are 14 residues in the CDR3. CDR3 residues: CASSGLAGGLEQFF. CDR3 DNA: TGTGCCAGCAGCGGACTAGCGGGAGGACTAGAGCAGTTCTTC.

This clone appeared a single time. This chain connects TRBV29-1 to TRBJ1-2; no reliable D call. The V and J ends lost 7 bases and 4 bases respectively, with 16 bases between them. The V gene's germline CDR1 is SQVTM and CDR2 ANQGSEA. This CDR3 region has 13 residues. CDR3 bases: TGCAGCGGCGGGGAGGGTACACTCTATGGCTACACCTTC. This codes for CSGGEGTLYGYTF.

The V gene is TRBV4-2, the J gene TRBJ2-3, with D possibly being TRBD2 (5 bases). The ends were cut back, 1 base at V and 2 bases at J, with 16 bases in the middle. The CDR3 runs 17 residues. From germline, CDR1 is LGHNA and CDR2 YNFKEQ. The CDR3 DNA follows: TGTGCCAGCAGCCAAGTGGCTAGCACAAGAATCACAGATACGCAGTATTTT. This codes for CASSQVASTRITDTQYF.

The J gene is TRBJ2-1, the V gene TRBV6-5; no clear D. CDR1 MNHEY and CDR2 SVGAGI come from the germline V gene. Trimming left V 6 bases short and J 3 bases short, with 9 bases between. The CDR3 is 13 residues long. The DNA for the CDR3 is TGTGCCAGCAGCCTAAACCTCTACAATGAGCAGTTCTTC. It specifies CASSLNLYNEQFF.

The genes are TRBV27 and TRBJ1-4; D is perhaps TRBD1 (5 bases). The germline V and J ends were trimmed by 5 bases and 6 bases, with 16 bases remaining between them. Germline V gives CDR1 MNHEY, CDR2 SMNVEV (reference sequence). The CDR3 is 15 residues long. The CDR3 DNA reads as TGTGCCAGCAGTCCGGGGGTAGGGGTGGATGAAAAACTGTTTTTT. This encodes CASSPGVGVDEKLFF.

This chain links TRBV25-1 with TRBJ1-4; 9 bases fit TRBD1. The germline V gene encodes CDR1 MGHDK and CDR2 SYGVNS. This CDR3 spans 14 amino acids. V shed 4 bases, J shed 7 bases, and the junction held 4 bases outside the gene matches. The CDR3, as DNA: TGTGCCAGCAGTGGGACAGGGGTACGTGAAAAACTGTTTTTT. Its protein product is CASSGTGVREKLFF.

This chain joins TRBV5-1 and TRBJ2-7, with 8 bases matching TRBD1. Germline assignment: CDR1 SGHRS and CDR2 YFSETQ. V shed 0 bases and J 4 bases; nucleotides not matched to a gene: 9. The CDR3 runs 16 residues. CDR3: CASSLALGQGSYEQYF. CDR3 nucleotide sequence: TGCGCCAGCAGCTTGGCCCTTGGACAGGGATCTTACGAGCAGTACTTC.

On this clone: The sample holds other DNA sequences that translate to the same CDR3. The chain has TRBV2 and TRBJ1-2, with a weak D call TRBD1 (6 bases). There are 15 residues in the CDR3. V shed 2 bases and J shed 3 bases, with 13 bases lying between them. Germline assignment: CDR1 SNHLY and CDR2 FYNNEI. In nucleotides, the CDR3 is TGTGCCAGCAGTGAATTAGGGGGGGCGGACTATGGCTACACCTTC. Amino acid sequence: CASSELGGADYGYTF.

The chain uses TRBV5-4 and TRBJ1-1; 9 bases are a match to TRBD1. The CDR3 has 15 residues. The germline CDR1 and CDR2 sequences are SGHNT and YYREEE (reference sequence). With 1 base clipped from V and 4 bases from J, the junction kept 5 bases outside the gene matches. CDR3 sequence reads: CASSLQSGQGTEAFF. The CDR3 DNA reads TGTGCCAGCAGCTTGCAGTCGGGACAGGGCACTGAAGCTTTCTTT.

This clone is a singleton in its sample. The chain recombines TRBV7-9 with TRBJ2-1; 10 bases align to TRBD2. Trimming removed 5 bases from V and 0 bases from J; junction bases left unmatched: 10. This CDR3 region has 18 residues. Germline CDR1 is SEHNR and CDR2 is FQNEAQ (reference sequence). CDR3 sequence (DNA): TGTGCCAGCAGCGATCAACGGGCTAGCGGGAGCTCCTACAATGAGCAGTTCTTC. It specifies CASSDQRASGSSYNEQFF.

The rearrangement uses TRBV2 and TRBJ2-7, with 7 bases lining up with TRBD1. V shed 8 bases and J 4 bases; nucleotides not matched to a gene: 14. Germline V gene sequence: CDR1 SNHLY, CDR2 FYNNEI. This CDR3 spans 15 amino acids. The CDR3, as DNA: TGTGCCAGCGCCGCACCAACAGGGGTGATGTACGAGCAGTACTTC. It codes for CASAAPTGVMYEQYF.

This chain uses TRBV6-6 with TRBJ1-2; 7 bases align to TRBD1. This CDR3 has 15 amino acids. Trimming removed 6 bases from V and 0 bases from J; junction bases left unmatched: 7. Germline lookup yields CDR1 MNHNY and CDR2 SVGAGI (reference sequence). This chain's CDR3 is CASSHTGDSNYGYTF. In DNA form, the CDR3 reads TGTGCCAGCAGCCACACAGGGGACTCTAACTATGGCTACACCTTC.

The chain links TRBV4-1 to TRBJ2-1, with D possibly TRBD2 on 5 matching bases. V was clipped by 0 bases and J by 10 bases, with 10 bases between them. CDR3 size: 13 residues. Germline V gene data show CDR1 as MGHRA and CDR2 as YSYEKL. The CDR3 bases are TGCGCCAGCAGCCAAGATCCGGGAATGGAGCAGTTCTTC. This translates into CASSQDPGMEQFF.

This rearrangement joins TRBV6-2 or TRBV6-3 to TRBJ2-7, with 12 bases aligning to TRBD1. V lost 0 bases and J lost 7; bases outside the gene matches: 10. Germline CDR1 MNHEY, CDR2 SVGEGT. The CDR3 has 17 residues. The CDR3 nucleotides are TGTGCCAGCAGTTACTCGCCCTGGGACAGGGGGCGGAGTGAGCAGTACTTC. The encoded protein is CASSYSPWDRGRSEQYF.

The chain uses TRBV18 and TRBJ2-7; TRBD1 is a possible D gene (6 bases). The CDR3 has 16 residues. Germline V gives CDR1 KGHSH, CDR2 LQKENI. V dropped 2 bases and J dropped 2 bases, with 16 bases sitting between them. CDR3 protein: CASSPSSLTGTYEQYF. CDR3 DNA: TGTGCCAGCTCACCATCCTCCCTCACAGGGACCTACGAGCAGTACTTC.